This T cell receptor beta chain is drawn from a study of T cells in Graves' hyperthyroidism and ophthalmopathy (dated by TCRdb to between 2018 and 2021). For context, the study as a whole: Peripheral blood was sampled at the time of initial diagnosis, prior to any treatment. The 85 to 100 discovery patients were randomly split 7:3 into training and test sets. Whether ophthalmopathy could be predicted prospectively was tested in an independent validation cohort made up of about 18 hyperthyroidism patients plus 17 patients who later progressed to ophthalmopathy. TCR Vbeta CDR3 sequencing of 130 to 150 peripheral blood samples (approximately 44 ophthalmopathy, roughly 72 hyperthyroidism and roughly 17 progressor patients) is reported in the paper. Once sampling was done, hyperthyroidism patients were given methimazole at a starting dose of 30 mg daily, whereas ophthalmopathy patients were given high-dose intravenous methylprednisolone. Thyroid tissue and blood T-cell repertoires from more than five Graves' hyperthyroidism patients were also compared in the study. A discovery cohort of 95 to 100 patients, 43 with Graves' ophthalmopathy and 55 to 60 with stable Graves' hyperthyroidism, was used to find distinguishing TCR V-J signatures.

The paper as a whole reports these results and caveats: Blood samples also contained most of the expanded thyroid clonotypes (frequency above 0.001), which suggests that blood repertoires may reflect thyroid immune responses. During validation, the model predicted progression to ophthalmopathy a median of around six months ahead of onset, with almost 71% sensitivity and around 73% specificity. No statistical method was used to set the sample size in advance, and investigators knew the group allocation. Ophthalmopathy was separated from stable hyperthyroidism by a 13 V-J signature model, with over 85% sensitivity and about 81% specificity obtained in cross-validation and 80%/75% obtained in testing.

The TCR beta CDR3 regions were amplified from the RNA transcripts. The first round of RT-PCR for the TCR CDR3 was performed with the HTBI primer set and the Qiagen OneStep RT-PCR kit. The libraries were constructed in a second round of multiplex PCR and then size-selected and purified. Paired-end sequencing of the libraries was performed with 100 bp reads on an Illumina HiSeq2000. As for how the authors treated the data: SOAPnuke was used to process the raw data, throwing out any read that contained adapters or uncalled bases, had a mean Phred below 15, or lacked an exact constant-primer or identifier match. High-quality paired reads were merged with COPE v1.2.5, and unique nucleotide sequences were defined as clonotypes. MiTCR v1.1 was used to align clonotypes to the IMGT TRBV, TRBD and TRBJ reference segments. Analysis was restricted to V-J combinations with a frequency above 0.0001, which covered approximately 99% of repertoires. A TCS score was defined as the ratio between F50 (clonal expansion) and ExV (chaos), using BLOSUM62-based TCRdist between CDR3 peptides within each V-J. Welch's t-statistics and random forest reduced roughly 500 V-J features to 10 to 15, which were used in a naive Bayes classifier (R e1071). TCRdb itself trimmed the public reads at Q25 with fastp, ran MiXCR and retained productive beta chains. CDR3 protein duplicates are merged, each entry listing the most common genes and DNA. Here the V and J calls rest on TCRdb's processing, not on the authors' analysis. A total of some 350,000 distinct CDR3 sequences appear in this sample, approximately 14% of them only once. The ten largest clones capture 34% of the sample.

The CDR3 numbers 16 residues from cysteine through phenylalanine. Here the CDR3 DNA is all that survives: 48 bases in frame from base 1. Via the germline V gene, CDR1 is SGHAT and CDR2 FQNNGV. Only one count was recorded for this clonotype. Which antigen it targets is not known. One end of the junction fails to match germline, which may point to a read error. In the ophthalmopathy patients, disease was moderately to severely active, with a Clinical Activity Score of 3 or more, a NOSPECS grade of 4 or more, and a duration of less than 3 months. Patients with uncontrolled infections, other autoimmune diseases, pregnancy or lactation were excluded. Diagnoses relied on clinical symptoms, serum thyroxine and TRAb, thyroid ultrasound and orbital computed tomography. PBMCs were isolated from roughly 10 ml of fresh peripheral blood by Ficoll-Paque density gradient centrifugation. Trizol reagent was used to extract total RNA, and RNA quality was then checked on an Agilent 2100 Bioanalyzer.

Sequencing input: blood. This TCR was sampled from a woman between 40 and 50 years old with Graves' ophthalmopathy. The V and J genes are TRBV11-2 and TRBJ1-4, with 8 bases matching TRBD1. CDR3 sequence: CASSLELQGGYEELFF. The nucleotides read TGTGCCAGCAGCTTAGAACTACAGGGGGGTTATGAAGAACTGTTTTTT.